This passage covers 29 T cell receptor beta chains from one sample sequenced in a study of cytomegalovirus exposure and HLA in healthy donors. It was with 60 Vbeta and 13 Jbeta primers that the PCR ran. The repertoire was sequenced with immunoSEQ multiplex PCR; TCRdb's copy has only in-frame clones and lacks some. The sample yields 90,000 to 130,000 clones, around 78% seen once. The sample was PBMCs. These receptors came from a woman aged 25 to 45 in good health and CMV-seronegative.

This clone was counted only a few times. The chain carries TRBV7-9 and TRBJ2-1, with a possible D match to TRBD1 (5 bases). The germline gives CDR1 SEHNR, CDR2 FQNEAQ (reference sequence). Trimming stripped 5 bases from V and 1 base from J, with 12 bases between. The CDR3 contains 15 residues. Here the CDR3 reads CASSPRQNSYNEQFF. Here the CDR3 DNA reads TGTGCCAGCAGCCCACGACAGAATTCCTACAATGAGCAGTTCTTC.

V gene TRBV5-4 combines with J gene TRBJ1-2; TRBD1 is a possible D gene (5 bases). The CDR3 consists of 11 residues. The germline V gene encodes CDR1 SGHNT and CDR2 YYREEE (reference sequence). V was trimmed by 3 bases and J by 9 bases, leaving 9 bases between them. The CDR3 DNA reads as TGTGCCAGCAGCTCCGGGGGTCGCTACACCTTC. Its protein product is CASSSGGRYTF.

The sample holds one count of this clone. The rearrangement uses TRBV30 and TRBJ1-2; D call uncertain. V shed 6 bases and J shed 2 bases, with 10 bases lying between them. The CDR3 spans 12 residues. The germline V gene has CDR1 GTSNPN and CDR2 SVGIG (reference sequence). CDR3 residues: CACQSVNYGYTF. The CDR3 DNA is TGTGCCTGCCAGTCAGTCAACTATGGCTACACCTTC.

The rearrangement uses TRBV6-6 and TRBJ1-2, with 7 bases that match TRBD1. From germline, CDR1 is MNHNY and CDR2 SVGAGI (reference sequence). The trim removed 5 bases at V and 2 bases at J, leaving 2 bases unmatched. This CDR3 is built from 13 residues. CDR3 protein: CASSGQDNYGYTF. The CDR3 DNA sequence: TGTGCCAGCAGTGGACAGGACAACTATGGCTACACCTTC.

This sequence joins TRBV28 and TRBJ2-7; 10 nucleotides match TRBD2. Germline values: CDR1 MDHEN, CDR2 SYDVKM. The length of the CDR3 is 14 residues. Trimming took 7 bases from V and 3 from J; bases not matched to a gene: 6. The CDR3, as DNA: TGTGCCAGCACCTGGACTAGCGGAAGCTACGAGCAGTACTTC. This codes for CASTWTSGSYEQYF.

J is TRBJ1-6 and V is TRBV28, with TRBD1 matching 8 bases. This CDR3 has 14 residues. Trimming took 10 bases from V and 10 from J; bases not matched to a gene: 12. Germline-derived CDR1 and CDR2 are MDHEN and SYDVKM. In nucleotides, the CDR3 is TGTGCCACCACGGTAGGGACAGGCAGATCACCCCTCCACTTT. Amino acids: CATTVGTGRSPLHF.

The chain uses TRBV18 and TRBJ2-3; no clear D. Trimming left V 3 bases short and J 2 bases short, with 12 bases between. This CDR3 has 15 residues. Germline V CDR1 and CDR2: KGHSH, LQKENI. CDR3 DNA sequence: TGTGCCAGCTCACCGACTCGCGGAATCACAGATACGCAGTATTTT. Protein product: CASSPTRGITDTQYF.

This clone was detected a few times. This chain links TRBV9 with TRBJ2-1; the D gene is possibly TRBD2 (6 bases). Trimming cost V 1 base and J 2 bases, with 10 bases left between them. The CDR3 is 15 residues long. From germline, CDR1 is SGDLS and CDR2 YYNGEE. The DNA of the CDR3 is TGTGCCAGCAGCGTATCCGGGGGAACCTACAATGAGCAGTTCTTC. Its protein is CASSVSGGTYNEQFF.

This chain uses TRBV5-1 with TRBJ1-2, with 9 bases matching TRBD1. The length of the CDR3 is 17 residues. CDR1 is SGHRS, CDR2 YFSETQ, per germline. V gave up 2 bases and J gave up 3 bases; unmatched junction bases: 11. The CDR3 sequence: CASSLSPETGGHYGYTF. The CDR3 DNA reads TGCGCCAGCAGCTTATCTCCGGAGACAGGGGGACACTATGGCTACACCTTC.

This chain joins TRBV5-1 and TRBJ2-7; D not resolved. This CDR3 is built from 11 residues. Trimming pared 4 bases from V and 2 bases from J, leaving 4 bases between. CDR1 SGHRS and CDR2 YFSETQ come from the germline V gene. CDR3 DNA: TGCGCCAGCAGCGCAGCCTACGAGCAGTACTTC. As protein: CASSAAYEQYF. Looking up the rest from reference TRBV5-1 and TRBJ2-7 gives the full variable domain: KAGVTQTPRYLIKTRGQQVTLSCSPISGHRSVSWYQQTPGQGLQFLFEYFSETQRNKGNFPGRFSGRQFSNSRSEMNVSTLELGDSALYLCASSAAYEQYFGPGTRLTVT.

This clone was seen a few times. The rearrangement links TRBV18 to TRBJ2-5; a weak D match, TRBD2 (5 bases). Germline V gene data show CDR1 as KGHSH and CDR2 as LQKENI. The CDR3 spans 13 residues. With 0 bases removed from V and 3 bases from J, the gap between germline ends came to 5 bases. In DNA, the CDR3 is TGTGCCAGCTCACCACCGAGGGAAGAGACCCAGTACTTC. It translates to CASSPPREETQYF.

The V call is TRBV4-2, the J call TRBJ1-4; 10 bases fit TRBD1. The trim removed 3 bases at V and 4 bases at J, leaving 8 bases unmatched. The germline gives CDR1 LGHNA, CDR2 YNFKEQ. The CDR3 runs to 17 residues. The CDR3 DNA reads as TGTGCCAGCAGCCAGTGGGACAGGGGTTCCAATAATGAAAAACTGTTTTTT. It codes for CASSQWDRGSNNEKLFF.

Concerning this clone itself: The sample has other DNA sequences that encode this CDR3 too. This chain links TRBV6-4 with TRBJ1-1; the D is unclear. There are 13 residues in the CDR3. Trimming removed 0 bases from V and 1 base from J, with 3 bases in between. Germline CDR1 MRHNA, CDR2 SNTAGT. In DNA, the CDR3 is TGTGCCAGCAGTGACTCGGCGAACACTGAAGCTTTCTTT. Translation gives CASSDSANTEAFF.

The genes are TRBV29-1 and TRBJ1-2; no firm D call. Trimming took off 3 bases at V and 8 bases at J, with 13 bases between the two ends. The CDR3 length is 12 residues. Germline V gene sequence: CDR1 SQVTM, CDR2 ANQGSEA. This CDR3 reads CSVDVLGDGYTF. The CDR3, as DNA: TGCAGCGTTGATGTGCTGGGAGACGGCTACACCTTC.

The chain recombines TRBV5-4 with TRBJ2-7, with D perhaps TRBD2 (6 bases). This CDR3 has 14 residues. Germline V gene sequence: CDR1 SGHNT, CDR2 YYREEE (reference sequence). Trimming stripped 1 base from V and 0 bases from J, with 8 bases between. The CDR3 region has the DNA TGTGCCAGCAGCTTGATGGGGGGCTCCTACGAGCAGTACTTC. It translates to CASSLMGGSYEQYF.

The V call is TRBV28, the J call TRBJ2-7; 8 bases align to TRBD2. Unmatched junction bases numbered 15, after V lost 6 bases and J lost 2 bases. CDR1 and CDR2 from the germline V gene are MDHEN and SYDVKM. The CDR3 runs 17 residues. CDR3 bases: TGTGCCAGCAGCTTCCTGTGGTCAGCGGGAGACCCCTACGAGCAGTACTTC. This sequence encodes CASSFLWSAGDPYEQYF.

This rearrangement joins TRBV30 to TRBJ1-5, with D tentatively TRBD1 (6 bases). V gave up 3 bases and J gave up 9 bases, with 9 bases separating them. Per the germline V gene, CDR1 is GTSNPN and CDR2 is SVGIG (reference sequence). The CDR3 covers 11 residues. The CDR3 loop is CAWSQGSPQHF. The CDR3, as DNA: TGTGCCTGGAGCCAGGGGTCGCCCCAGCATTTT.

This clone was recorded only once. V gene TRBV7-9 combines with J gene TRBJ2-7; D is uncertain. V lost 6 bases and J 3 bases, leaving 6 bases between the germline ends. Germline CDR1 SEHNR, CDR2 FQNEAQ (reference sequence). CDR3 length: 11 residues. CDR3 DNA: TGTGCCAGCAGTCGAGACTACGAGCAGTACTTC. The encoded protein is CASSRDYEQYF.

This clone was seen only a few times. V gene TRBV30 combines with J gene TRBJ1-6, with a possible D match to TRBD1 (6 bases). CDR1 and CDR2 (germline): GTSNPN, SVGIG (reference sequence). The length of the CDR3 is 16 residues. V was pared by 2 bases and J by 6 bases, with 17 bases between. CDR3 sequence reads: CAWSLTRTESNSPLHF. DNA for the CDR3: TGTGCCTGGAGTTTGACGCGGACAGAGTCTAATTCACCCCTCCACTTT. The full variable domain, its missing parts supplied by reference TRBV30 and TRBJ1-6, is SQTIHQWPATLVQPVGSPLSLECTVEGTSNPNLYWYRQAAGRGLQLLFYSVGIGQISSEVPQNLSASRPQDRQFILSSKKLLLSDSGFYLCAWSLTRTESNSPLHFGNGTRLTVT.

The genes are TRBV7-6 and TRBJ1-1; D remains unclear. Per germline, CDR1 SGHVS and CDR2 FNYEAQ. Trimming removed 6 bases from V and 5 bases from J, with 22 bases in between. The CDR3 is 16 amino acids. The CDR3 protein is CASSPTRRGVYTEAFF. CDR3 bases: TGTGCCAGCAGTCCCACCCGGCGGGGAGTGTATACTGAAGCTTTCTTT. The variable domain in full, with the rest retrieved from reference TRBV7-6 and TRBJ1-1, is GAGVSQSPRYKVTKRGQDVALRCDPISGHVSLYWYRQALGQGPEFLTYFNYEAQQDKSGLPNDRFSAERPEGSISTLTIQRTEQRDSAMYRCASSPTRRGVYTEAFFGQGTRLTVV.

This chain uses TRBV29-1 with TRBJ2-5, with unresolved D. The CDR3 contains 12 residues. Trimming left V 8 bases short and J 5 bases short, with 15 bases between. Germline CDR1 and CDR2: SQVTM and ANQGSEA. The CDR3: CSTDISAETQYF. The CDR3 DNA sequence: TGCAGCACAGACATATCTGCCGAGACCCAGTACTTC.

The gene calls are TRBV7-2 and TRBJ1-5; D is ambiguous. The length of the CDR3 is 13 residues. V was pared by 5 bases and J by 2 bases, with 7 bases between. Germline V lookup: CDR1 SGHTA, CDR2 FQGNSA. CDR3 region: CASSPRGNQPQHF. The CDR3, as DNA: TGTGCCAGCAGCCCCCGGGGCAATCAGCCCCAGCATTTT.

This clone rates as medium-sized. The genes are TRBV4-2 and TRBJ2-6; weak D call: TRBD1 (5 bases). Germline lookup yields CDR1 LGHNA and CDR2 YNFKEQ. The CDR3 has 16 amino acids. V shed 0 bases and J shed 4 bases, with 10 bases lying between them. In DNA form, the CDR3 reads TGTGCCAGCAGCCAAGAAAGGGGATCAGGGGCCAACGTCCTGACTTTC. Translated, it gives CASSQERGSGANVLTF.

The rearrangement joins TRBV7-2 to TRBJ1-2; D is perhaps TRBD1 (5 bases). The CDR3 covers 14 residues. V was trimmed by 5 bases and J by 8 bases, leaving 18 bases between them. Germline loops: CDR1 SGHTA, CDR2 FQGNSA. The CDR3 nucleotides read TGTGCCAGCAGCCCCCGGACATTCTTGAGGGGCTACACCTTC. Protein sequence: CASSPRTFLRGYTF.

V gene TRBV10-3 combines with J gene TRBJ2-3; no firm D call. V shed 2 bases and J shed 5 bases, with 5 bases lying between them. The CDR3 runs to 12 residues. The germline gives CDR1 ENHRY, CDR2 SYGVKD. CDR3: CAISETQDTQYF. The CDR3, as DNA: TGTGCCATCAGTGAGACACAAGATACGCAGTATTTT.

This chain joins TRBV29-1 and TRBJ1-1; D unclear. With 7 bases removed from V and 8 bases from J, the gap between germline ends came to 11 bases. This CDR3 contains 10 residues. The germline CDR1 and CDR2 sequences are SQVTM and ANQGSEA. For the CDR3, the DNA is TGCAGCGCAAGCACCAAAGAAGCTTTCTTT. Its translation is CSASTKEAFF.

The chain recombines TRBV19 with TRBJ1-2; the match to TRBD1 covers 8 bases. V was pared by 3 bases and J by 4 bases, with 1 base of the junction left unmatched. The germline V gene has CDR1 LNHDA and CDR2 SQIVND (reference sequence). The CDR3 has 13 residues. In DNA form, the CDR3 reads TGTGCCAGTAGTATCGGACAGGGCTATGGCTACACCTTC. It specifies CASSIGQGYGYTF.

This sequence joins TRBV7-3 and TRBJ2-3, with 7 positions matching TRBD1. Germline V gene data show CDR1 as SGHTA and CDR2 as FQGTGA. V trimming: 3 bases; J trimming: 3 bases; junction bases outside the gene matches: 12. The CDR3 is 17 amino acids. CDR3 DNA sequence: TGTGCCAGCAGCTTGTTTCCAGGGGGTTTTAGGACAGATACGCAGTATTTT. Translated, it gives CASSLFPGGFRTDTQYF. Based on the CDR3 plus reference TRBV7-3 and TRBJ2-3, the full variable domain is GAGVSQTPSNKVTEKGKYVELRCDPISGHTALYWYRQSLGQGPEFLIYFQGTGAADDSGLPNDRFFAVRPEGSVSTLKIQRTERGDSAVYLCASSLFPGGFRTDTQYFGPGTRLTVL.

V gene TRBV4-1 combines with J gene TRBJ1-2; perhaps TRBD1 as D (5 bases). The germline CDR1 and CDR2 sequences are MGHRA and YSYEKL. The CDR3 consists of 14 residues. The germline V and J ends were trimmed by 4 bases and 2 bases, with 11 bases remaining between them. The DNA of the CDR3 is TGCGCCAGCAGCCCTTATACAGGAAACTATGGCTACACCTTC. It yields the protein CASSPYTGNYGYTF.